This T cell receptor (beta chain) was found in a study of blood T cell repertoires in COVID-19. In the study's own analysis: Amplifying reference gene primers gave estimates of nucleated cell counts. The protocol was immunoSEQ multiplex PCR, while the TCRdb copy is restricted to in-frame clones and leaves out a portion. From that table come the V and J calls and clone size; the DNA was used to work out D and trimming. In the table there are about 430,000 clones, approximately 91% of which are singletons. The CDR3 consists of 14 residues. CDR1 MDHEN and CDR2 SYDVKM come from the germline V gene. Trimming removed 7 bases from V and 5 bases from J, with 15 bases in between. Only a few counts were recorded for this clone. The cohort comprised adults aged roughly 18 to 100 years residing in 20 to 30 US areas.

What was sequenced was PBMCs or T cells enriched from blood (not recorded which). This TCR derives from a woman younger than 35 who had been exposed to COVID-19. The chain has TRBV28 and TRBJ1-3; the D gene is possibly TRBD1 (6 bases). CDR3 protein: CASNRSGTRNTIYF. DNA for the CDR3: TGTGCCAGCAACCGATCCGGGACAAGAAACACCATATATTTT.